The TCR beta chain under discussion was sequenced for a study of shared clonotypes between healthy human individuals. General study results and limits: The researchers took only blood, and tissue repertoires probably look different.

Deep was the level used in running the assay. Authors' methods: ImmunoSEQ yielded junction-only sequences lacking quality scores, so filtering differed. Assay: immunoSEQ multiplex PCR; the TCRdb copy retains only in-frame clones and omits some. V, J and clone size reflect that table, while D and trimming were determined from the DNA. Seen here are around 560,000 clones, around 96% observed once, and the top ten hold 0.11%. CDR1 SGDLS and CDR2 YYNGEE come from the germline V gene. The CDR3 is 15 amino acids. Between the trimmed V and J ends, which lost 4 bases and 2 bases, there was a span of 13 bases. Points on this clone: The antigen is unknown.

Only CD45RO-negative cells positively selected for CCR7 counted as naive CD8 cells, so terminally differentiated effector memory CD45RA+ cells were excluded. The clonotype comes from a woman aged 25-40 years in good health. The chain couples TRBV9 to TRBJ2-1, with D possibly matching TRBD1 (6 bases). Material: naive CD8+ T cells sorted from blood. CDR3 protein: CASSSSGTPYNEQFF. CDR3 bases: TGTGCCAGCAGCTCTTCCGGGACACCCTACAATGAGCAGTTCTTC. The variable domain in full, with the rest retrieved from reference TRBV9 and TRBJ2-1, is DSGVTQTPKHLITATGQRVTLRCSPRSGDLSVYWYQQSLDQGLQFLIQYYNGEERAKGNILERFSAQQFPDLHSELNLSSLELGDSALYFCASSSSGTPYNEQFFGPGTRLTVL.